The clone carrying this T cell receptor beta chain was counted ten times or more. The entry originates in a study of human T cells and chemical hapten exposure. Time point given: patch test 1, 2 weeks after DPC sensitization. This sample's treatment: therapeutic diphenylcyclopropenone sensitization with weekly scalp DPC. TCRdb re-called the RACE reads through MiXCR, storing one row per CDR3 protein. The sample records around 380,000 distinct CDR3 sequences, about 4.4% being singletons. Germline V lookup: CDR1 SGHKS, CDR2 YYEKEE (reference sequence). V lost 2 bases and J lost 3, with 12 bases in between. This CDR3 contains 15 residues.

J is TRBJ1-3 and V is TRBV5-5, with a tentative D call TRBD1 (5 bases). The TCR originated in a woman aged 50 to 65 with alopecia areata. Some clones in this sample may be carry-over from other donors' samples. Here the sequenced sample was whole blood, taken in connection with sensitization to the hapten diphenylcyclopropenone (DPC). The CDR3 loop is CASSFPGIFGNTIYF. Written as DNA, the CDR3 is TGTGCCAGCAGCTTCCCAGGGATTTTTGGAAACACCATATATTTT.